This record looks at one TCR beta chain sequence and its context. Its antigen is unidentified. The entry originates in a study of T cells in Graves' hyperthyroidism and ophthalmopathy. V gave up 1 base and J gave up 3 bases; unmatched junction bases: 6. Germline CDR1 reads LNHNV; CDR2 reads YYDKDF (reference sequence). CDR3 size: 15 residues. Points from the study as a whole: In validation, the model predicted ophthalmopathy. These predictions came a median approximately 6.5 months before onset.

Regions amplified from RNA transcripts were the TCR beta CDR3 regions. The TCR CDR3 first-round RT-PCR relied on the HTBI primer set. TCRdb re-analysed the multiplex PCR reads in MiXCR, keeping a single row per CDR3 protein. The profile shows roughly 580,000 distinct CDR3 sequences, 35% to 55% of them singletons. The receptor comes from a woman between 18 and 29 years old with Graves' hyperthyroidism. J is TRBJ2-7 and V is TRBV15, with 7 bases matching TRBD2. Sequencing was done on a sample of peripheral blood or thyroid tissue (not recorded which). CDR3 DNA sequence: TGTGCCACCAGCAGAGTTCGGGGCGGGAGCTACGAGCAGTACTTC. Translation gives CATSRVRGGSYEQYF.